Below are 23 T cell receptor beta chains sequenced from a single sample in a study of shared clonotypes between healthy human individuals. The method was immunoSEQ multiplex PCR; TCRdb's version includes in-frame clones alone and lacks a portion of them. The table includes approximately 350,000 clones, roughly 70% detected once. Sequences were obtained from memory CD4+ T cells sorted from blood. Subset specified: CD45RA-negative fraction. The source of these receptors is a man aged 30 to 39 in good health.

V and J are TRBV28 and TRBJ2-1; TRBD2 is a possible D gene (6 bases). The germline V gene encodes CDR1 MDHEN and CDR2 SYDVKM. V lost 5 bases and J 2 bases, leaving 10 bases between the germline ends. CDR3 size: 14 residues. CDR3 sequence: CASSPTRPYNEQFF. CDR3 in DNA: TGTGCCAGCAGTCCGACTAGACCCTACAATGAGCAGTTCTTC. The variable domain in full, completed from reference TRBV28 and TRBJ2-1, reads DVKVTQSSRYLVKRTGEKVFLECVQDMDHENMFWYRQDPGLGLRLIYFSYDVKMKEKGDIPEGYSVSREKKERFSLILESASTNQTSMYLCASSPTRPYNEQFFGPGTRLTVL.

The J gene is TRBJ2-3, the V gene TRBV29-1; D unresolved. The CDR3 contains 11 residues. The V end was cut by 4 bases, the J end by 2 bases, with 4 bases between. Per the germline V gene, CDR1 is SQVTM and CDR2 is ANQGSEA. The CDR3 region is CSVGHTDTQYF. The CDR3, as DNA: TGCAGCGTTGGGCACACAGATACGCAGTATTTT.

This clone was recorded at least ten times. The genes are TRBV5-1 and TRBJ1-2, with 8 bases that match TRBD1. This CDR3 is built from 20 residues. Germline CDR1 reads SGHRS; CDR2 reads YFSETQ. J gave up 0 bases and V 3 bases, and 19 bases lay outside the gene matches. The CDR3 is CASSSPIITGTGLANYGYTF. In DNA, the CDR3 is TGCGCCAGCAGCTCCCCTATTATTACCGGGACAGGACTAGCTAACTATGGCTACACCTTC.

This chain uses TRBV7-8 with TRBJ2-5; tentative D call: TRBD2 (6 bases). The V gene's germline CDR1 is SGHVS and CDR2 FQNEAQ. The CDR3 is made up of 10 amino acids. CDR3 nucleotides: TGTGCAGCGGGCCAAGAGACCCAGTACTTC. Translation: CAAGQETQYF.

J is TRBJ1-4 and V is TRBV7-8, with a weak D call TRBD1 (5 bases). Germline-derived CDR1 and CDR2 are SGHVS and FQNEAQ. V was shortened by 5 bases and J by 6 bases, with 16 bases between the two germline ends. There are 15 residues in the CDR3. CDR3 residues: CASSRPPRGHEKLFF. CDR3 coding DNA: TGTGCCAGCAGCCGTCCACCAAGGGGTCATGAAAAACTGTTTTTT.

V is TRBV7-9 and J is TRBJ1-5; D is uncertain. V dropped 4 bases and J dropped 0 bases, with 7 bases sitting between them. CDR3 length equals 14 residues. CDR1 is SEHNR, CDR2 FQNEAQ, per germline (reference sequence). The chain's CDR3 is CASSYDRSNQPQHF. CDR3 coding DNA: TGTGCCAGCAGCTACGACCGTAGCAATCAGCCCCAGCATTTT.

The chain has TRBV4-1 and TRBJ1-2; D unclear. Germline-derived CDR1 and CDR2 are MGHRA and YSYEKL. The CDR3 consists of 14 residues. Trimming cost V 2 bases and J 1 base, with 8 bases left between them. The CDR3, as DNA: TGCGCCAGCAGCCAAAGTCAGATTAACTATGGCTACACCTTC. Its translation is CASSQSQINYGYTF.

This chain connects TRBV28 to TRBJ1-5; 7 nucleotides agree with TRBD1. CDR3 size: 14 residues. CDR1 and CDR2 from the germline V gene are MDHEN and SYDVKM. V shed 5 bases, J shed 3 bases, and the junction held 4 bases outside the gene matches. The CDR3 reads CASSTGQHNQPQHF. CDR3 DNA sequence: TGTGCCAGCAGTACGGGACAGCACAATCAGCCCCAGCATTTT.

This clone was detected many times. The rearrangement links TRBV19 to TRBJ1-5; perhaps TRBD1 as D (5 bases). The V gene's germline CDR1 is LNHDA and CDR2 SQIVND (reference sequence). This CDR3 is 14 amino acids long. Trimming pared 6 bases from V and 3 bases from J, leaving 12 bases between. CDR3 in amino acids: CASSLDRYNQPQHF. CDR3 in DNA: TGTGCCAGTAGCCTCGACAGATACAATCAGCCCCAGCATTTT.

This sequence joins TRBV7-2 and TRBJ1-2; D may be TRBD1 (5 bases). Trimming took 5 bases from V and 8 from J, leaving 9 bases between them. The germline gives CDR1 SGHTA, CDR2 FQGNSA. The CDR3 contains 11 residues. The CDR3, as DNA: TGTGCCAGCAGCCCACGGGACGGCTACACCTTC. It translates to CASSPRDGYTF.

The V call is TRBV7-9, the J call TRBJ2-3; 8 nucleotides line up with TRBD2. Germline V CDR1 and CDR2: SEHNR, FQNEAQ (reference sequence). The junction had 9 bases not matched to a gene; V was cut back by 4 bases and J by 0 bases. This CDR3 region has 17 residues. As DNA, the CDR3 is TGTGCCAGCAGCTCCCCCTTAGCGGGGACTAGCACAGATACGCAGTATTTT. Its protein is CASSSPLAGTSTDTQYF.

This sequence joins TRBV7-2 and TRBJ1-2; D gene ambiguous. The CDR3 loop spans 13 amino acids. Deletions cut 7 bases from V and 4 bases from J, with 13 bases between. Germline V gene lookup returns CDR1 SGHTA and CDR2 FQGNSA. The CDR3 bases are TGTGCCAGCACATTGGACGGATTCTATGGCTACACCTTC. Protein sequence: CASTLDGFYGYTF. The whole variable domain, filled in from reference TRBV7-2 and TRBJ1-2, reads GAGVSQSPSNKVTEKGKDVELRCDPISGHTALYWYRQSLGQGLEFLIYFQGNSAPDKSGLPSDRFSAERTGGSVSTLTIQRTQQEDSAVYLCASTLDGFYGYTFGSGTRLTVV.

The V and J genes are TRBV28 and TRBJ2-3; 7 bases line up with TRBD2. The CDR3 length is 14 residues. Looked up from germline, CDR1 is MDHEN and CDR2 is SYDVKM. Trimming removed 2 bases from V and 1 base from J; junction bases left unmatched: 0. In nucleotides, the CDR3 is TGTGCCAGCAGTTTAACTAGCGGCACAGATACGCAGTATTTT. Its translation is CASSLTSGTDTQYF.

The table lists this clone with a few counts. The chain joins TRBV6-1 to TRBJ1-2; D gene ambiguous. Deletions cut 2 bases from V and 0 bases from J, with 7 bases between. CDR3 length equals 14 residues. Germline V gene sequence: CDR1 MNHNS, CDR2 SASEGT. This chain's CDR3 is CASSELGTNYGYTF. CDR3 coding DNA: TGTGCCAGCAGTGAATTGGGGACTAACTATGGCTACACCTTC.

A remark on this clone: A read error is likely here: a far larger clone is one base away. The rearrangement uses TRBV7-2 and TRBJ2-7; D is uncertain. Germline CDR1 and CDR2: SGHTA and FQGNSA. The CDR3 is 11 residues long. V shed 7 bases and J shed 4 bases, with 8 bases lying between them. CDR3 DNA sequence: TGTGCCAGCAACTTGACATACGAGCAGTACTTC. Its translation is CASNLTYEQYF.

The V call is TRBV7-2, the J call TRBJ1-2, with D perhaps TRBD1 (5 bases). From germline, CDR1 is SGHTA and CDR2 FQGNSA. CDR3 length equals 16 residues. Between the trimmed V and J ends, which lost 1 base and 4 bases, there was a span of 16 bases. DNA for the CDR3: TGTGCCAGCAGCTTAGGAGGGTCAGGGCAAGCCTATGGCTACACCTTC. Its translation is CASSLGGSGQAYGYTF.

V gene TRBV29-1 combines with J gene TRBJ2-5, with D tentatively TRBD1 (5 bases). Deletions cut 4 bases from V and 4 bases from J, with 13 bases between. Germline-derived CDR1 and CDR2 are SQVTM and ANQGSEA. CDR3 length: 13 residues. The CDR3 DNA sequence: TGCAGCGTTGCTCCCGGACACGGAGAGACCCAGTACTTC. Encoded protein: CSVAPGHGETQYF.

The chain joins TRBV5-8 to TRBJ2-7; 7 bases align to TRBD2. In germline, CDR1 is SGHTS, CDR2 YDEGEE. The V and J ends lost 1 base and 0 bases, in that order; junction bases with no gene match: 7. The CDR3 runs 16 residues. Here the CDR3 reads CASSLPERGNSYEQYF. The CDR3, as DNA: TGTGCCAGCAGCTTGCCGGAGCGGGGAAACTCCTACGAGCAGTACTTC. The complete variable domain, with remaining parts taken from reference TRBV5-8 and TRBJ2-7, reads EAGVTQSPTHLIKTRGQQATLRCSPISGHTSVYWYQQALGLGLQFLLWYDEGEERNRGNFPPRFSGRQFPNYSSELNVNALELEDSALYLCASSLPERGNSYEQYFGPGTRLTVT.

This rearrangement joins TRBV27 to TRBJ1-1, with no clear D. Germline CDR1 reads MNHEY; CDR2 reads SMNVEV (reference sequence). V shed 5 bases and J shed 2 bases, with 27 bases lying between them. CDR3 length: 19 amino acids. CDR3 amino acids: CASSPAPDFRLLGNTEAFF. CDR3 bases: TGTGCCAGCAGTCCGGCGCCGGACTTCCGACTTTTGGGAAACACTGAAGCTTTCTTT.

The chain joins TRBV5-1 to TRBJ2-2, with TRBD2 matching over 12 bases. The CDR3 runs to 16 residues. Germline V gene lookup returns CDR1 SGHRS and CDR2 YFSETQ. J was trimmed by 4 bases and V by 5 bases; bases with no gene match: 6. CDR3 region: CASRTSGSSLTGELFF. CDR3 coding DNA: TGCGCCAGCAGGACTAGCGGGAGTTCTCTCACCGGGGAGCTGTTTTTT.

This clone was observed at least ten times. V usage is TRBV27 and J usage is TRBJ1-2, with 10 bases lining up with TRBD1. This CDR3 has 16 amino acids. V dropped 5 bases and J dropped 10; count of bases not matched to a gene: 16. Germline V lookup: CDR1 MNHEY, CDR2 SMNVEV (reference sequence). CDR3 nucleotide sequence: TGTGCCAGCAGTCGCGCCTTTTCGGGACAGGGGACTTACTACACCTTC. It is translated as CASSRAFSGQGTYYTF.

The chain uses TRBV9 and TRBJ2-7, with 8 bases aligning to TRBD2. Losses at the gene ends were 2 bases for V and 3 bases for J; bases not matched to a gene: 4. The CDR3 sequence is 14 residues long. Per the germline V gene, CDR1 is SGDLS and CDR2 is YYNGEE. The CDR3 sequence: CASSVSGSRYEQYF. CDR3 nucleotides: TGTGCCAGCAGCGTCAGCGGGAGTCGCTACGAGCAGTACTTC.

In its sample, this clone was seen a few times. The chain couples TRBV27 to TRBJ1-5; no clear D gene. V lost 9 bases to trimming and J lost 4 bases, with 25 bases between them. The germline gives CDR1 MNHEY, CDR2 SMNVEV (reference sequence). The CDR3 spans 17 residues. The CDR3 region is CASSSRRLFGDNQPQHF. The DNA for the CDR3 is TGTGCCAGTTCGTCGCGCAGGTTGTTCGGCGATAATCAGCCCCAGCATTTT.